This TCR beta chain was captured in a study of control samples from healthy donors and cancer patients. This clone has just a few counts. The same CDR3 also results from other DNA sequences found in this sample. The protocol was immunoSEQ multiplex PCR, while the TCRdb copy is restricted to in-frame clones and leaves out a portion. Of under 300,000 clones listed, roughly 87% are singletons. Trimming cost V 3 bases and J 4 bases; bases outside gene matches: 3. Per the germline V gene, CDR1 is SEHNR and CDR2 is FQNEAQ (reference sequence). The CDR3 loop spans 13 amino acids. The chain has TRBV7-9 and TRBJ2-7, with 7 bases identical to TRBD1. The specimen was PBMCs. The origin of this receptor is a woman aged 55-69 years with lung cancer. CDR3 nucleotides: TGTGCCAGCAGCTTGGCAGGGGGTTACGAGCAGTACTTC. Protein sequence: CASSLAGGYEQYF.